Below, 18 T cell receptor beta chains from the same sample are listed, as sequenced in a study of T cells after yellow fever vaccination. TCRdb ran MiXCR on the 5' RACE reads and lists one entry per CDR3 protein. The data hold a few hundred thousand distinct CDR3 sequences, with 3.6% observed a single time. The sample in question was PBMCs, obtained 15 days after the yellow fever booster vaccination. These receptors came from a man younger than 30 who received the YFV17D yellow fever vaccine.

In its sample, this clonotype was seen many times. J is TRBJ2-3 and V is TRBV5-4, with D uncertain. The CDR3 has 13 amino acids. Germline CDR1 is SGHNT and CDR2 is YYREEE (reference sequence). V lost 2 bases to trimming and J lost 6 bases, with 10 bases between them. The DNA of the CDR3 is TGTGCCAGCAGCTTCCCAGGCCCGGATACGCAGTATTTT. Translating it yields CASSFPGPDTQYF.

This clonotype has ten or more counts. V is TRBV24-1 and J is TRBJ2-1; perhaps D is TRBD1 or TRBD2 (5 bases each). Trimming shortened V by 4 bases and J by 10 bases, and 16 bases separated the two germline ends. Germline CDR1 is KGHDR and CDR2 is SFDVKD. The CDR3 length is 14 residues. The CDR3 loop reads CATSEGHGESEQFF. For the CDR3, the DNA is TGTGCCACCAGTGAGGGGCATGGGGAGTCGGAGCAGTTCTTC.

This clonotype was detected many times. This chain connects TRBV7-2 to TRBJ1-1, with a possible D match to TRBD1 (6 bases). The germline V gene has CDR1 SGHTA and CDR2 FQGNSA. Trimming took 5 bases from V and 2 from J, leaving 15 bases between them. This CDR3 is built from 15 residues. CDR3 residues: CASSVTGAPNTEAFF. The DNA for the CDR3 is TGTGCCAGCAGCGTGACAGGAGCCCCTAACACTGAAGCTTTCTTT.

This clonotype was recorded many times. The chain links TRBV10-2 to TRBJ1-5; no firm D call. This CDR3 has 14 residues. V shed 0 bases and J shed 6 bases, with 9 bases lying between them. In germline, CDR1 is WSHSY, CDR2 SAAADI. The CDR3, as DNA: TGCGCCAGCAGTGAGTCCGATTGGGGTCAGCCCCAGCATTTT. It translates to CASSESDWGQPQHF.

This clonotype was detected a few times. The chain combines TRBV5-1 with TRBJ2-5; 7 positions match TRBD1. The V gene's germline CDR1 is SGHRS and CDR2 YFSETQ. CDR3 length: 16 amino acids. V lost 0 bases and J lost 4; bases outside the gene matches: 9. For the CDR3, the DNA is TGCGCCAGCAGCTTGGCAACCATTTCAGGGGGAGAGACCCAGTACTTC. This translates into CASSLATISGGETQYF.

This clonotype was seen at least ten times. The CDR3 spells CSALPGPVRGSNQPQHF. The CDR3 bases are TGCAGTGCGCTTCCGGGTCCGGTCCGGGGTAGCAATCAGCCCCAGCATTTT. This chain links TRBV20-1 with TRBJ1-5; D not resolved. The ends were cut back, 6 bases at V and 0 bases at J, with 21 bases in the middle. CDR1 is DFQATT, CDR2 SNEGSKA, per germline (reference sequence). The CDR3 consists of 17 residues.

This clonotype showed up many times. This sequence joins TRBV3-1 and TRBJ2-7, with TRBD2 as a possible D gene (5 bases). Germline V lookup: CDR1 LGHDT, CDR2 YNNKEL (reference sequence). The CDR3 runs 14 residues. The V and J ends lost 1 base and 3 bases respectively, with 10 bases between them. The CDR3 DNA follows: TGTGCCAGCAGCCAAGCTCGGAGCGGCTACGAGCAGTACTTC. Amino acid sequence: CASSQARSGYEQYF.

The table lists this clonotype with many counts. CDR3 sequence: CARGGVRAFF. The DNA of the CDR3 is TGTGCCAGGGGGGGAGTCCGAGCTTTCTTT. The chain combines TRBV6-2 or TRBV6-3 with TRBJ1-1, with D perhaps TRBD1 (5 bases). From germline, CDR1 is MNHEY and CDR2 SVGEGT. The ends were cut back, 9 bases at V and 10 bases at J, with 12 bases in the middle. This CDR3 contains 10 residues.

This clonotype was picked up many times. The chain has TRBV25-1 and TRBJ2-6; D perhaps matches TRBD2 (5 bases). CDR3 length equals 13 residues. Germline CDR1 MGHDK, CDR2 SYGVNS. V lost 10 bases and J 2 bases, leaving 9 bases between the germline ends. CDR3 sequence reads: CATRETGANVLTF. DNA for the CDR3: TGTGCCACCCGGGAAACTGGGGCCAACGTCCTGACTTTC. The full variable domain, rest sourced from reference TRBV25-1 and TRBJ2-6, is EADIYQTPRYLVIGTGKKITLECSQTMGHDKMYWYQQDPGMELHLIHYSYGVNSTEKGDLSSESTVSRIRTEHFPLTLESARPSHTSQYLCATRETGANVLTFGAGSRLTVL.

This clonotype was found many times. The gene calls are TRBV5-1 and TRBJ1-1, with a tentative D call TRBD1 (6 bases). The CDR3 is 14 amino acids. Deletions cut 3 bases from V and 0 bases from J, with 9 bases between. CDR1 and CDR2 from the germline V gene are SGHRS and YFSETQ. The CDR3 bases are TGCGCCAGCAGCTCAGGGGTGCTGAACACTGAAGCTTTCTTT. This codes for CASSSGVLNTEAFF.

In this sample, this clonotype turned up a few times. This chain connects TRBV12-3 or TRBV12-4 to TRBJ2-1, with no clear D. The CDR3 runs to 12 residues. Deletions cut 8 bases from V and 2 bases from J, with 7 bases between. The CDR3 coding sequence is TGTGCCAGCGGGGTGGCCTACAATGAGCAGTTCTTC. Translation: CASGVAYNEQFF.

There are a few counts of this clonotype. The chain uses TRBV5-5 and TRBJ2-4; D call uncertain. This CDR3 is 14 amino acids long. Germline V gene sequence: CDR1 SGHKS, CDR2 YYEKEE (reference sequence). The V and J ends lost 0 bases and 3 bases respectively, with 7 bases between them. Here the CDR3 reads CASSLGGGKNIQYF. In DNA form, the CDR3 reads TGTGCCAGCAGCTTGGGTGGTGGCAAAAACATTCAGTACTTC.

In its sample, this clonotype was seen many times. V gene TRBV6-5 combines with J gene TRBJ2-5; D possibly corresponds to TRBD1 (6 bases). V lost 5 bases, J lost 2 bases, and 21 bases lay in between. Germline V lookup: CDR1 MNHEY, CDR2 SVGAGI. The CDR3 is made up of 17 amino acids. The CDR3 spells CASSLLISDRPQETQYF. CDR3 coding DNA: TGTGCCAGCAGTCTACTGATTTCGGACAGACCGCAAGAGACCCAGTACTTC.

This clonotype was seen repeatedly, ten times or more. This CDR3 reads CASSTGTGVWNYGYTF. The DNA of the CDR3 is TGTGCCAGCAGTACCGGGACAGGGGTTTGGAACTATGGCTACACCTTC. J is TRBJ1-2 and V is TRBV6-5; TRBD1 matches at 10 bases. CDR3 size: 16 residues. The junction had 8 bases not matched to a gene; V was cut back by 5 bases and J by 2 bases. Germline values: CDR1 MNHEY, CDR2 SVGAGI.

Ten or more counts support this clonotype. The V gene is TRBV4-1, the J gene TRBJ1-5; TRBD1 matches at 8 bases. Germline values: CDR1 MGHRA, CDR2 YSYEKL. The junction had 4 bases not matched to a gene; V was cut back by 8 bases and J by 4 bases. CDR3 length: 13 residues. The CDR3 sequence is CASSTGVNQPQHF. DNA for the CDR3: TGCGCCAGCTCGACAGGGGTTAATCAGCCCCAGCATTTT.

This clonotype occurred many times. The rearrangement uses TRBV18 and TRBJ2-7; no firm D call. The V gene lost 4 bases and the J gene lost 1 base, with 11 bases spanning the gap. The CDR3 sequence is 14 residues long. Germline assignment: CDR1 KGHSH and CDR2 LQKENI. The CDR3 protein is CASSQDAGSYEQYV. Written as DNA, the CDR3 is TGTGCCAGCTCACAGGACGCCGGGTCCTACGAGCAGTACGTC.

This clonotype was counted at least ten times. This chain links TRBV5-1 with TRBJ1-3, with 9 nucleotides matching TRBD1. The germline V gene has CDR1 SGHRS and CDR2 YFSETQ. This CDR3 has 14 residues. The ends lost 6 bases at V and 4 bases at J; junction bases unmatched: 5. DNA of the CDR3: TGCGCCAGCACCCCGGGACAGGGAGGAAACACCATATATTTT. Its translation: CASTPGQGGNTIYF.

As to this clonotype: This could be a read error, since a much larger clone is one nucleotide away. The genes are TRBV5-1 and TRBJ2-1, with 7 bases aligning to TRBD2. Germline V lookup: CDR1 SGHRS, CDR2 YFSETQ. The CDR3 totals 14 residues. CDR3 bases: TGCGCCAGCAGCCTACTGACTAGCTACAATGAGGAGTTCTTC. This codes for CASSLLTSYNEEFF. Using reference TRBV5-1 and TRBJ2-1 for the parts outside the CDR3, the full variable domain is KAGVTQTPRYLIKTRGQQVTLSCSPISGHRSVSWYQQTPGQGLQFLFEYFSETQRNKGNFPGRFSGRQFSNSRSEMNVSTLELGDSALYLCASSLLTSYNEEFFGPGTRLTVL.